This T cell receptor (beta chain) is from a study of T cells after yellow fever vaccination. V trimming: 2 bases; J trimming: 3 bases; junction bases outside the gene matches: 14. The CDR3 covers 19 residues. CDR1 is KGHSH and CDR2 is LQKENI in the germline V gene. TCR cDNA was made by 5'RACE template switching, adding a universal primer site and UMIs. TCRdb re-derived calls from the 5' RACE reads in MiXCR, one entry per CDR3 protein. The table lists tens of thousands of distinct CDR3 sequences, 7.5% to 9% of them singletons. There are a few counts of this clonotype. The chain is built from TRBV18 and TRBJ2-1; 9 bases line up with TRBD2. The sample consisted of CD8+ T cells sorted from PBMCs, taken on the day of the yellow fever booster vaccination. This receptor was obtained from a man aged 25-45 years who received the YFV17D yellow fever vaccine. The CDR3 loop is CASSPREREDRRSYNEQFF. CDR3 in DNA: TGTGCCAGCTCACCAAGGGAGCGGGAGGACCGGAGGAGCTACAATGAGCAGTTCTTC.